This record covers a single T cell receptor beta chain. The sample belongs to a study of technical replicates of blood from a handful of donors. Sequencing was performed with immunoSEQ multiplex PCR; in TCRdb, only in-frame clones are kept and a portion is missing. The sample yields approximately 75,000 clones, roughly four fifths seen once. Between the trimmed V and J ends, which lost 3 bases and 9 bases, there was a span of 9 bases. There are 11 residues in the CDR3. Looked up from germline, CDR1 is GTSNPN and CDR2 is SVGIG (reference sequence). Sequenced sample: PBMCs. The chain joins TRBV30 to TRBJ2-1, with a possible D match to TRBD1 (5 bases). The clonotype originates from a human donor in good health. Some clones in this sample may be carry-over from other donors' samples. In DNA form, the CDR3 reads TGTGCCTGGAGGCATGACAGTGAGCAGTTCTTC. Protein: CAWRHDSEQFF.